The rows below give T cell receptor beta chains drawn from one sample of a study of cytomegalovirus exposure and HLA in healthy donors. Profiling relied on immunoSEQ multiplex PCR, and the TCRdb table lists in-frame clones only, not all of them. This sample yields some 230,000 clones, of which over 80% are seen a single time; 0.85% to 1.2% belongs to the top ten. Sequencing was carried out using PBMCs. The origin of the receptors is a young woman in good health and CMV-seronegative. Each CDR3 is given with its conserved first and last residue. A D gene is named only where the DNA matches it firmly. Not every row has a clone size; where given, it reads once, few, many or a size class.

TRBJ1-2 . TRBV29-1 TRBD1 CSVEGDRGRFDGYTF TGCAGCGTTGAGGGCGACAGGGGGCGATTTGATGGCTACACCTTC
TRBJ2-5 . TRBV18 . CASSPPRQADAGTQYF TGTGCCAGCTCACCACCGAGACAGGCGGACGCTGGGACCCAGTACTTC
TRBJ2-7 . TRBV15 . CATSTELAGEQYF TGTGCCACCAGCACAGAGTTAGCTGGCGAGCAGTACTTC
TRBJ2-7 once TRBV5-4 TRBD2 CASSLSGSASYEQYF TGTGCCAGCAGCTTAAGCGGGAGCGCCTCCTACGAGCAGTACTTC
TRBJ1-2 . TRBV10-3 . CATRPAETVNYGYTF TGTGCCACAAGACCAGCCGAGACTGTCAACTATGGCTACACCTTC
TRBJ2-7 . TRBV6-5 TRBD1 CASIWTGREQYF TGTGCCAGTATTTGGACAGGGAGGGAGCAGTACTTC
TRBJ2-1 . TRBV5-1 TRBD2 CASSLVGGSSYNEQFF TGCGCCAGCAGCTTGGTCGGCGGGAGCTCCTACAATGAGCAGTTCTTC
TRBJ1-1 . TRBV27 . CASSLSNFYTEAFF TGTGCCAGCAGTTTATCTAATTTCTACACTGAAGCTTTCTTT
TRBJ1-4 . TRBV28 TRBD1 CASSQTGDPNEKLFF TGTGCCAGCAGTCAAACAGGGGACCCTAATGAAAAACTGTTTTTT
TRBJ1-1 once TRBV19 . CASTTSRTEAFF TGTGCCAGTACCACGTCGAGAACTGAAGCTTTCTTT
TRBJ2-3 . TRBV2 TRBD2 CASSATSGRANTQYF TGTGCCAGCAGTGCCACCAGCGGGAGAGCAAATACGCAGTATTTT
TRBJ1-2 once TRBV19 . CASSIDVSEGYTF TGTGCCAGTAGTATAGATGTCAGTGAAGGCTACACCTTC
TRBJ2-7 . TRBV10-3 . CAIREAGTGGPREQYF TGTGCCATCCGGGAGGCTGGTACAGGGGGGCCTCGCGAGCAGTACTTC
TRBJ1-2 . TRBV6-1 . CASIVGQAVLWGYTF TGTGCCAGCATAGTGGGGCAGGCCGTGCTATGGGGCTACACCTTC
TRBJ1-1 . TRBV25-1 TRBD1 CASSVTDRLIPNEAFF TGTGCCAGCAGTGTTACGGACAGGTTAATACCGAATGAAGCTTTCTTT
TRBJ2-2 . TRBV27 . CASSLSGQGNTGELFF TGTGCCAGCAGTTTATCGGGGCAGGGGAACACCGGGGAGCTGTTTTTT
TRBJ1-1 . TRBV6-1 . CASSGQINTEAFF TGTGCCAGCAGCGGACAGATCAACACTGAAGCTTTCTTT
TRBJ2-7 . TRBV6-5 TRBD1 CASSYGTGQTYEQYF TGTGCCAGCAGTTACGGGACAGGGCAAACCTACGAGCAGTACTTC